This entry concerns a single TCR beta chain. A few counts support this clonotype. Which antigen it targets is not known. The input lacks base qualities; no much larger clone sits a single base away. The library relied on 5' RACE. The reads were generated on an Illumina HiSeq 2000. A universal primer binding site was added through template switching, and the final cDNA carried a unique molecular identifier so that TCR cDNA molecules could be counted accurately. Specific primers in the conserved constant-segment region were used to synthesize first-strand cDNA for the TCR alpha and beta chains. To control for contamination, every cDNA library was double barcoded, receiving both a SMART-Mk sample barcode and Illumina barcodes. TruSeq adapter sequences and Illumina sample barcodes were added in two successive PCR steps. The Illumina HiSeq platform was used with custom primers to sequence TCR alpha and beta cDNA libraries. Turning to the authors' computational methods: MiGEC was used to process raw reads and extract unique molecular identifiers, and MiXCR was used to find CDR3 positions. Recombination models were inferred per individual with the repgenHMM and IGoR tools using an EM algorithm. The tcR package in R was used for shared clonotype analysis, with sharing normalized by the product of cloneset sizes. To study raw recombination without the effects of thymic and clonal selection, out-of-frame nonproductive sequences were analyzed. Using fastp trimming at Q25 and MiXCR clonotype assembly, TCRdb reanalyzed the public sequencing data and kept in-frame beta chains. Each record represents a unique CDR3 protein, reported with the most common genes and DNA among its rows. None of the V and J calls come from the authors' own analysis; TCRdb made them. In all, the sample holds a few hundred thousand distinct CDR3 sequences, and around a tenth of those were seen once. Together, the top ten hold roughly 3% of the sample.

From cysteine to phenylalanine, the CDR3 is 15 amino acids long. The retained sequence is limited to the CDR3, 45 bases, with the frame set at the first base. Reading the germline V gene gives CDR1 SGHRS and CDR2 YFSETQ. The junction carries 13 bases between V and J, which are trimmed by 0 bases and 6 bases respectively. This entry belongs to a study of identical twins (dated by TCRdb to 2016 to 2017). A note on the overall study: TCR alpha and beta repertoires from monozygotic twins, unrelated adults of various ages and cord blood were deep-sequenced to test whether fetal clonotypes persist. Replicate twin experiments were performed at different times using different library preparation protocols to rule out contamination.

All donors were healthy Caucasians. The twin cohort consisted of three pairs of female monozygotic twins, all aged about 18 to 29 years. RNA for TCR libraries was isolated from peripheral blood mononuclear cells. On the study overall, not on this receptor specifically: Abundant cord blood beta clonotypes had fewer insertions, young adult naive repertoires showed a similar but weaker trend, and memory repertoires showed no such trend. Because the same donors could not be followed over many years, conclusions were based on cross-sectional statistical analysis. Compared with coincidental sharing between unrelated individuals, out-of-frame TCR alpha sequences shared between twins had an excess of sequences with low generation probability. In monozygotic twins, recombination models systematically underestimated out-of-frame TCR alpha sharing, but the models matched the sharing seen between unrelated individuals. A weaker excess of twin sharing was found in beta out-of-frame sequences because the signal-to-noise ratio was lowered by fewer shared sequences. Zero-insertion analyses could be partly confounded by invariant T cells such as MAIT and iNKT, although diverse VJ usage argued against such confounding for most clonotypes.

These records were also assigned to another study, of yellow fever vaccine responses in identical twins. In that second paper, the authors write: The authors reported that the T cell response to vaccination in identical twins appeared partly convergent and partly personalized. In the study, vaccine-responding T cell clones were precisely tracked in identical twins.

Sequencing input: PBMCs. The chain is assembled from TRBV5-1 and TRBJ2-1; the D segment cannot be called with confidence. This sequence was found in a young woman in good health. The CDR3 in this case is CASSLEEGWINEQFF. The DNA is TGCGCCAGCAGCTTGGAAGAAGGATGGATCAATGAGCAGTTCTTC.